Shown below are 32 T cell receptor beta chains from a single sample sequenced in a study of early T cells in non-severe SARS-CoV-2 infection. TCRdb reanalysed the 5' RACE reads using MiXCR and keeps one entry per CDR3 protein. Of 74,000 or so distinct CDR3 sequences in the sample, 9.5% to 15% were seen once. Sequencing input: whole blood. These receptors all come from an adult who was a healthcare worker with PCR-confirmed SARS-CoV-2 infection or an uninfected control (not recorded which).

This chain links TRBV7-9 with TRBJ2-2; no definite D call. The V gene's germline CDR1 is SEHNR and CDR2 FQNEAQ (reference sequence). Deletions cut 2 bases from V and 6 bases from J, with 4 bases between. The CDR3 is 12 amino acids. For the CDR3, the DNA is TGTGCCAGCAGCTTAAGCCCCGGGGAGCTGTTTTTT. This translates into CASSLSPGELFF. Full variable domain (outside the CDR3, taken from reference TRBV7-9 and TRBJ2-2): DTGVSQNPRHKITKRGQNVTFRCDPISEHNRLYWYRQTLGQGPEFLTYFQNEAQLEKSRLLSDRFSAERPKGSFSTLEIQRTEQGDSAMYLCASSLSPGELFFGEGSRLTVL.

The chain joins TRBV27 to TRBJ2-3, with TRBD1 identical over 7 bases. From germline, CDR1 is MNHEY and CDR2 SMNVEV (reference sequence). V shed 3 bases, J shed 2 bases, and the junction held 8 bases outside the gene matches. This CDR3 spans 16 amino acids. CDR3 DNA sequence: TGTGCCAGCAGTTTGCCAGGGGGTGGCCCCACAGATACGCAGTATTTT. Translation: CASSLPGGGPTDTQYF.

This clonotype was counted at least ten times. This chain links TRBV20-1 with TRBJ2-7; D unresolved. The V gene lost 0 bases and the J gene lost 5 bases, with 17 bases spanning the gap. The CDR3 contains 15 residues. The germline V gene has CDR1 DFQATT and CDR2 SNEGSKA (reference sequence). CDR3 nucleotide sequence: TGCAGTGCTAGAGATGCTGGGCTAGAAGACGACGAGCAGTACTTC. Translated, it gives CSARDAGLEDDEQYF.

The chain carries TRBV12-3 or TRBV12-4 and TRBJ2-2; D is possibly TRBD2 (6 bases). The ends were cut back, 8 bases at V and 7 bases at J, with 14 bases in the middle. This CDR3 contains 13 residues. The CDR3, as DNA: TGTGCCAGCTTTGGAGGGACGATCGGGGAGCTGTTTTTT. Its protein is CASFGGTIGELFF.

This clonotype was counted a few times. V is TRBV30 and J is TRBJ2-7, with D perhaps matching TRBD1 or TRBD2 (5 bases each). The CDR3 loop spans 16 amino acids. V lost 0 bases and J 3 bases, leaving 18 bases between the germline ends. CDR1 and CDR2 (germline): GTSNPN, SVGIG (reference sequence). The CDR3 coding sequence is TGTGCCTGGAGTGTTTGGCGCAGTCGGGACCGCTACGAGCAGTACTTC. Translation gives CAWSVWRSRDRYEQYF.

This clonotype was seen many times. This chain connects TRBV12-5 to TRBJ2-7; D remains ambiguous. Germline V gene data show CDR1 as LGHNT and CDR2 as FRNRAP. The CDR3 covers 16 residues. The germline V and J ends were trimmed by 4 bases and 3 bases, with 19 bases remaining between them. CDR3 region: CASGWYKSLDRYEQYF. Written as DNA, the CDR3 is TGTGCTAGTGGTTGGTACAAGTCGTTGGATCGCTACGAGCAGTACTTC. The full variable domain, rest sourced from reference TRBV12-5 and TRBJ2-7, is DARVTQTPRHKVTEMGQEVTMRCQPILGHNTVFWYRQTMMQGLELLAYFRNRAPLDDSGMPKDRFSAEMPDATLATLKIQPSEPRDSAVYFCASGWYKSLDRYEQYFGPGTRLTVT.

This clonotype was observed at least ten times. The chain has TRBV6-2 or TRBV6-3 and TRBJ2-1; D is possibly TRBD1 (5 bases). Trimming removed 4 bases at V and 13 bases at J, with 20 bases between. The germline V gene has CDR1 MNHEY and CDR2 SVGEGT. The CDR3 totals 14 residues. CDR3 loop: CASSSPSGQRRQFF. The CDR3 bases are TGTGCCAGCAGTTCCCCCTCAGGGCAAAGGCGCCAGTTCTTC.

This clonotype was seen a few times. This sequence joins TRBV18 and TRBJ2-1; D possibly corresponds to TRBD2 (6 bases). The germline V gene has CDR1 KGHSH and CDR2 LQKENI. The CDR3 is 14 amino acids. V lost 8 bases and J 1 base, leaving 12 bases between the germline ends. CDR3 sequence (DNA): TGTGCCAGCGGGGGGAAAATGTCCTACAATGAGCAGTTCTTC. It yields the protein CASGGKMSYNEQFF.

This chain uses TRBV14 with TRBJ1-2; no definite D call. Trimming shortened V by 1 base and J by 8 bases, and 14 bases separated the two germline ends. Germline V gene data show CDR1 as SGHDN and CDR2 as FVKESK. The CDR3 loop spans 14 amino acids. The CDR3 is CASSQGLSPAGYTF. DNA for the CDR3: TGTGCCAGCAGCCAAGGTCTCTCCCCGGCAGGCTACACCTTC.

The CDR3 region is CASSPSENEQFF. The CDR3 DNA is TGCGCCAGCAGCCCCTCTGAGAATGAGCAGTTCTTC. This rearrangement joins TRBV5-1 to TRBJ2-1; D is undetermined. CDR1 and CDR2 (germline): SGHRS, YFSETQ. This CDR3 contains 12 residues. V dropped 4 bases and J dropped 7 bases, with 9 bases sitting between them.

J is TRBJ1-4 and V is TRBV5-1; no reliable D call. Trimming stripped 4 bases from V and 2 bases from J, with 9 bases between. The CDR3 spans 14 residues. Per the germline V gene, CDR1 is SGHRS and CDR2 is YFSETQ. CDR3 region: CASSPTGTNEKLFF. In DNA, the CDR3 is TGCGCCAGCAGCCCGACCGGGACTAATGAAAAACTGTTTTTT. Together with reference TRBV5-1 and TRBJ1-4, the CDR3 gives the full variable domain: KAGVTQTPRYLIKTRGQQVTLSCSPISGHRSVSWYQQTPGQGLQFLFEYFSETQRNKGNFPGRFSGRQFSNSRSEMNVSTLELGDSALYLCASSPTGTNEKLFFGSGTQLSVL.

The chain employs TRBV3-1 and TRBJ2-3; 8 nucleotides line up with TRBD1. Trimming removed 4 bases from V and 5 bases from J; junction bases left unmatched: 11. The V gene's germline CDR1 is LGHDT and CDR2 YNNKEL (reference sequence). This CDR3 is built from 16 residues. CDR3 nucleotides: TGTGCCAGCAGCCCAAAGAGGACAGGGACGGGAGATACGCAGTATTTT. Protein sequence: CASSPKRTGTGDTQYF.

With regard to this clonotype: An end of the junction differs from the germline gene, which may be a read error. The chain recombines TRBV10-3 with TRBJ2-1; D may be TRBD1 or TRBD2 (5 bases each). The CDR3 is made up of 14 amino acids. Germline assignment: CDR1 ENHRY and CDR2 SYGVKD. The CDR3 DNA reads TGTGCCATCAGGACCGGGACCATCTACGATGAGCAGTTCTTC. Its protein product is CAIRTGTIYDEQFF.

This clonotype was counted many times. In DNA, the CDR3 is TGTGCCACTACCTCCAGGGACGAGCAGTACTTC. It is translated as CATTSRDEQYF. V gene TRBV19 combines with J gene TRBJ2-7; the D gene is possibly TRBD1 (5 bases). This CDR3 region has 11 residues. Trimming shortened V by 10 bases and J by 5 bases, and 12 bases separated the two germline ends. CDR1 and CDR2 (germline): LNHDA, SQIVND (reference sequence).

This clonotype appeared a few times. The chain couples TRBV10-3 to TRBJ2-7, with TRBD2 matching 8 bases. Looked up from germline, CDR1 is ENHRY and CDR2 is SYGVKD. J was trimmed by 5 bases and V by 5 bases; bases with no gene match: 11. The CDR3 consists of 15 residues. The CDR3 nucleotides are TGTGCCATCAGTTGGGGTAGCGGGGTGAAGAACGAGCAGTACTTC. Amino acids: CAISWGSGVKNEQYF.

The sample holds many counts of this clonotype. The gene calls are TRBV27 and TRBJ2-5, with D hard to call. This CDR3 region has 13 residues. V lost 0 bases and J 0 bases, leaving 2 bases between the germline ends. Germline loops: CDR1 MNHEY, CDR2 SMNVEV (reference sequence). The CDR3 sequence is CASSLSYQETQYF. In nucleotides, the CDR3 is TGTGCCAGCAGTTTATCGTACCAAGAGACCCAGTACTTC.

J is TRBJ2-5 and V is TRBV20-1; 9 bases are shared with TRBD2. The CDR3 sequence is 16 residues long. Trimming removed 6 bases from V and 0 bases from J; junction bases left unmatched: 11. CDR1 is DFQATT and CDR2 is SNEGSKA in the germline V gene (reference sequence). The CDR3 protein is CSAAKGGGAYQETQYF. The CDR3 DNA sequence: TGCAGTGCAGCTAAGGGCGGGGGGGCCTACCAAGAGACCCAGTACTTC.

There are many counts of this clonotype. The V gene is TRBV6-5, the J gene TRBJ2-1; D remains unclear. Trimming took off 0 bases at V and 6 bases at J, with 33 bases between the two ends. The CDR3 totals 22 residues. CDR1 and CDR2 from the germline V gene are MNHEY and SVGAGI. In DNA, the CDR3 is TGTGCCAGCAGTTACTCCGACACCGCTCTAAGTAATACAAAAGGGTTTTTCAATGAGCAGTTCTTC. Its translation: CASSYSDTALSNTKGFFNEQFF.

CDR3 in amino acids: CASSYRDRNIQYF. In DNA, the CDR3 is TGTGCCAGCAGTTACCGGGACAGAAACATTCAGTACTTC. V gene TRBV6-2 or TRBV6-3 combines with J gene TRBJ2-4; 7 bases are a match to TRBD1. CDR3 length: 13 amino acids. V shed 2 bases, J shed 6 bases, and the junction held 1 base outside the gene matches. Germline values: CDR1 MNHEY, CDR2 SVGEGT.

This chain uses TRBV20-1 with TRBJ1-5; a weak D match, TRBD1 (6 bases). Germline V gives CDR1 DFQATT, CDR2 SNEGSKA (reference sequence). V dropped 0 bases and J dropped 0 bases, with 15 bases sitting between them. CDR3 length: 17 amino acids. CDR3 nucleotides: TGCAGTGCTAGAGAACCTGAGGCACAGGGTAGCAATCAGCCCCAGCATTTT. It translates to CSAREPEAQGSNQPQHF.

In its sample, this clonotype was seen a few times. The chain combines TRBV29-1 with TRBJ1-2, with 8 bases identical to TRBD1. The CDR3 extends over 10 amino acids. Trimming removed 6 bases from V and 6 bases from J; junction bases left unmatched: 0. The germline gives CDR1 SQVTM, CDR2 ANQGSEA. CDR3 in amino acids: CSVGQDGYTF. In DNA, the CDR3 is TGCAGCGTGGGACAGGATGGCTACACCTTC. The whole variable domain, remainder taken from reference TRBV29-1 and TRBJ1-2, is SAVISQKPSRDICQRGTSLTIQCQVDSQVTMMFWYRQQPGQSLTLIATANQGSEATYESGFVIDKFPISRPNLTFSTLTVSNMSPEDSSIYLCSVGQDGYTFGSGTRLTVV.

The V gene is TRBV24-1, the J gene TRBJ2-3, with no clear D. CDR1 is KGHDR and CDR2 is SFDVKD in the germline V gene. V dropped 4 bases and J dropped 6 bases, with 10 bases sitting between them. The CDR3 is 13 amino acids. CDR3 sequence: CATSDPTLDTQYF. CDR3 coding DNA: TGTGCCACCAGTGACCCAACGCTTGATACGCAGTATTTT.

This chain's CDR3 is CASRRKFLYNSPLHF. The CDR3 DNA is TGTGCCAGCCGCCGCAAGTTTCTTTATAATTCACCCCTCCACTTT. This chain uses TRBV2 with TRBJ1-6; the D is unclear. This CDR3 spans 15 amino acids. Germline V gene lookup returns CDR1 SNHLY and CDR2 FYNNEI. V lost 8 bases and J lost 4, with 15 bases in between.

This clonotype was seen ten or more times. The chain carries TRBV7-8 and TRBJ2-2; no definite D call. V lost 3 bases to trimming and J lost 6 bases, with 8 bases between them. In germline, CDR1 is SGHVS, CDR2 FQNEAQ. This CDR3 comprises 13 residues. CDR3 residues: CASSLDRAGELFF. As DNA, the CDR3 is TGTGCCAGCAGCTTGGACCGCGCCGGGGAGCTGTTTTTT.

The chain recombines TRBV7-2 with TRBJ2-3, with a possible D match to TRBD2 (6 bases). CDR3 length: 16 amino acids. V lost 2 bases and J lost 1, with 13 bases in between. Germline CDR1 reads SGHTA; CDR2 reads FQGNSA. The CDR3 loop is CASSLRGSGRTDTQYF. For the CDR3, the DNA is TGTGCCAGCAGCTTACGCGGCAGCGGGCGCACAGATACGCAGTATTTT.

This clonotype was counted between two and nine times. The chain has TRBV20-1 and TRBJ2-7; a possible D gene is TRBD1 (6 bases). The germline CDR1 and CDR2 sequences are DFQATT and SNEGSKA (reference sequence). V was clipped by 5 bases and J by 0 bases, with 11 bases between them. The length of the CDR3 is 13 residues. CDR3 DNA: TGCAGTGCTTACCGGGACATCTCCTACGAGCAGTACTTC. This translates into CSAYRDISYEQYF.

The table lists this clonotype with a few counts. The chain is built from TRBV28 and TRBJ1-4; D is uncertain. V shed 8 bases and J shed 5 bases, with 6 bases lying between them. CDR1 MDHEN and CDR2 SYDVKM come from the germline V gene. The CDR3 consists of 11 residues. CDR3 DNA sequence: TGTGCCAGCGAGGGCAATGAAAAACTGTTTTTT. Its protein is CASEGNEKLFF.

By proportion, this clonotype is medium-sized. The chain combines TRBV7-2 with TRBJ2-1; 7 bases agree with TRBD1. The CDR3 runs to 16 residues. Germline V gene data show CDR1 as SGHTA and CDR2 as FQGNSA. V lost 6 bases, J lost 2 bases, and 10 bases stayed unmatched. The CDR3 region is CASRQDREETYNEQFF. CDR3 sequence (DNA): TGTGCCAGCAGACAAGACAGGGAAGAAACCTACAATGAGCAGTTCTTC.

This chain uses TRBV7-8 with TRBJ2-1; TRBD2 aligns across 9 bases. The trim removed 3 bases at V and 8 bases at J, leaving 11 bases unmatched. Germline assignment: CDR1 SGHVS and CDR2 FQNEAQ. The CDR3 sequence is 16 residues long. DNA for the CDR3: TGTGCCAGCAGCTTTATAGCGGGAGCTGGATTTGATGAGCAGTTCTTC. It codes for CASSFIAGAGFDEQFF.

V gene TRBV27 combines with J gene TRBJ2-2; 9 nucleotides match TRBD2. This CDR3 contains 17 residues. With 1 base clipped from V and 1 base from J, the junction kept 4 bases outside the gene matches. Germline V gives CDR1 MNHEY, CDR2 SMNVEV (reference sequence). The CDR3, as DNA: TGTGCCAGCAGTTTATGGAAACTAGCGGGGAACACCGGGGAGCTGTTTTTT. It is translated as CASSLWKLAGNTGELFF.

This sequence joins TRBV3-1 and TRBJ2-7; tentative D call: TRBD2 (6 bases). Germline V gene lookup returns CDR1 LGHDT and CDR2 YNNKEL (reference sequence). The CDR3 extends over 15 amino acids. V lost 1 base, J lost 4 bases, and 14 bases lay in between. The CDR3, as DNA: TGTGCCAGCAGCCAAGGGAGTACGGGAGTTTACGAGCAGTACTTC. It encodes CASSQGSTGVYEQYF.

CDR3 DNA sequence: TGTGCCAGCAGCTCCCTAGCGGGAGAGGAAGATACGCAGTATTTT. Protein product: CASSSLAGEEDTQYF. V is TRBV7-8 and J is TRBJ2-3, with 10 nucleotides matching TRBD2. The J segment lost 5 bases and the V segment lost 4 bases, leaving 6 bases of the junction unmatched. Germline V gene data show CDR1 as SGHVS and CDR2 as FQNEAQ. CDR3 size: 15 residues.